This TCR beta chain appears in the sequencing data of a study of regulatory T cells in long-lasting Graves disease. CDR3 regions were amplified by Arm-PCR using iRepertoire HTBI primers to build TCR beta libraries. Using its own MiXCR run on the multiplex PCR reads, TCRdb lists one record per CDR3 protein. The repertoire holds roughly 320,000 distinct CDR3 sequences, with approximately 15% as singletons. This clonotype showed up many times. The antigen remains unidentified. Study-level results: Newly diagnosed patients had higher TCR diversity than persistent Graves' patients did.

J gave up 3 bases and V 3 bases, and 4 bases lay outside the gene matches. This CDR3 comprises 15 residues. In germline, CDR1 is MDHEN, CDR2 SYDVKM. Regarding time point: newly diagnosed GD, antithyroid drugs for less than 3 months. Construction of the TCR library relied on RNA isolated from PBMCs. This sample was shared with a second study, whose subject was T cells in Graves' hyperthyroidism and ophthalmopathy. That work states: Most thyroid clonotypes expanded above 0.001 appeared in blood too.

The chain is built from TRBV28 and TRBJ2-3; 9 bases match TRBD1. Sequencing used peripheral blood mononuclear cells (PBMCs), obtained at new diagnosis, from a patient treated with antithyroid drugs. This clonotype originated in a man aged 35-49 years with Graves disease. The CDR3 sequence is CASSFGTGRTDTQYF. As DNA, the CDR3 is TGTGCCAGCAGTTTCGGGACAGGGAGAACAGATACGCAGTATTTT.